The 7 T cell receptor beta chains presented below share a single source sample, sequenced in a study of metastatic and nonmetastatic thyroid tumors. Via MiXCR, TCRdb re-called the PCR reads. The sample has some 27,000 clones, 20% to 25% seen once; the top ten hold 20% to 30%. No treatment of any kind had been given to any patient before thyroid surgery. The sequenced sample was blood. The receptor set was obtained from a male donor with papillary thyroid cancer or a benign thyroid nodule (not recorded which). Some clones in this sample may be carry-over from other donors' samples.

This clone was counted many times. The rearrangement uses TRBV28 and TRBJ1-2, with no clear D. The CDR3 loop spans 12 amino acids. Germline loops: CDR1 MDHEN, CDR2 SYDVKM. V gave up 4 bases and J gave up 4 bases, with 7 bases separating them. As DNA, the CDR3 is TGTGCCAGCAGTTCGCGGCCCTATGGCTACACCTTC. Residues: CASSSRPYGYTF.

This clone was picked up many times. The chain recombines TRBV28 with TRBJ2-7; D unclear. Germline CDR1 is MDHEN and CDR2 is SYDVKM. V lost 6 bases to trimming and J lost 0 bases, with 15 bases between them. CDR3 size: 15 residues. The CDR3 region has the DNA TGTGCCAGCAGCGGTATTGTGAGCTACTCCTACGAGCAGTACTTC. Its translation is CASSGIVSYSYEQYF.

The V gene is TRBV5-1, the J gene TRBJ2-7; 8 bases fit TRBD1. The ends lost 3 bases at V and 4 bases at J; junction bases unmatched: 6. This CDR3 comprises 14 residues. Germline lookup yields CDR1 SGHRS and CDR2 YFSETQ. CDR3 DNA: TGCGCCAGCAGCTCGACCGGGACAGGTTACGAGCAGTACTTC. It codes for CASSSTGTGYEQYF.

This clone was counted ten times or more. The rearrangement joins TRBV6-1 to TRBJ2-3; the match to TRBD2 covers 11 bases. Losses at the gene ends were 5 bases for V and 4 bases for J; bases not matched to a gene: 5. This CDR3 is built from 15 residues. The germline CDR1 and CDR2 sequences are MNHNS and SASEGT. The CDR3 sequence is CASSSSGGGPDTQYF. The CDR3 DNA sequence: TGTGCCAGCAGTAGTAGCGGGGGGGGCCCAGATACGCAGTATTTT.

This clone was observed at least ten times. A single base separates this from a much larger clone, so it may be a read error. The same CDR3 also results from other DNA sequences found in this sample. The genes are TRBV11-3 and TRBJ2-7, with D possibly being TRBD1 or TRBD2 (5 bases each). The CDR3 consists of 13 residues. CDR1 is SGHNT, CDR2 YENEEA, per germline. DNA of the CDR3: TGTACCAGCAGCATGGGACCCTCGAGGGAGCAGTACTTC. Residues: CTSSMGPSREQYF.

The chain couples TRBV20-1 to TRBJ2-3; TRBD2 might be the D (5 bases). Germline V gene lookup returns CDR1 DFQATT and CDR2 SNEGSKA (reference sequence). The CDR3 runs to 17 residues. The V end lost 0 bases, the J end lost 4 bases, and 20 bases lay between the germline ends. The chain's CDR3 is CSARDEVASLPADTQYF. CDR3 nucleotides: TGCAGTGCTAGAGATGAGGTGGCTAGCCTCCCCGCAGATACGCAGTATTTT.

This clone was seen a single time. At one end the junction does not follow the germline gene, possibly because of a read error. The chain carries TRBV7-6 and TRBJ2-7; D might be TRBD1 (5 bases). The CDR3 sequence is 14 residues long. Germline loops: CDR1 SGHVS, CDR2 FNYEAQ. The CDR3 reads CATSLATARDEQYF. The DNA for the CDR3 is TGTGCCACCAGCTTAGCCACAGCCAGGGACGAGCAGTACTTC.